The T cell receptor beta chain under discussion was sequenced for a study of T cell responses to AZD1222 COVID-19 vaccine. Turning to the study itself: Pooled samples include second doses given at about 4 or 12 weeks. Broader study findings: Clonal diversity may have been underestimated, and the donors were mostly white British, with more females than males. Two AZD1222 administrations were followed by greater Spike-specific TCR breadth and depth.

The data were produced by immunoSEQ multiplex PCR, yet TCRdb's version contains in-frame clones alone and is incomplete. Of about 150,000 clones in the sample, around 88% were seen once. The CDR3 totals 15 residues. Trimming stripped 6 bases from V and 1 base from J, with 13 bases between. Per the germline V gene, CDR1 is LNHDA and CDR2 is SQIVND (reference sequence). Points on this clone: The antigen remains unidentified.

This TCR was recovered from an adult in good health. The V gene is TRBV19, the J gene TRBJ1-5, with TRBD1 as a possible D gene (5 bases). The specimen comprised peripheral blood, sampled on day 0 of AZD1222 vaccination. The CDR3 bases are TGTGCCAGTAGCGGGGGGAAGTACAGCAATCAGCCCCAGCATTTT. As protein: CASSGGKYSNQPQHF. Variable domain in full (rest from reference TRBV19 and TRBJ1-5): DGGITQSPKYLFRKEGQNVTLSCEQNLNHDAMYWYRQDPGQGLRLIYYSQIVNDFQKGDIAEGYSVSREKKESFPLTVTSAQKNPTAFYLCASSGGKYSNQPQHFGDGTRLSIL.